Below, 3 T cell receptor beta chains from the same sample are listed, as sequenced in a study of cytomegalovirus exposure and HLA in healthy donors. Libraries were prepared by immunoSEQ multiplex PCR; TCRdb keeps only in-frame clonotypes and omits some of them. The repertoire consists of about 280,000 clones, with roughly 90% occurring once and the leading ten covering about 0.86%. The source material was PBMCs. The receptors derive from a woman under 30 in good health and CMV-seronegative.

The chain employs TRBV27 and TRBJ1-5; D unclear. V lost 6 bases to trimming and J lost 3 bases, with 9 bases between them. The V gene's germline CDR1 is MNHEY and CDR2 SMNVEV (reference sequence). This CDR3 is 13 amino acids long. In DNA form, the CDR3 reads TGTGCCAGCAGCTACAGCCTCAATCAGCCCCAGCATTTT. Translated, it gives CASSYSLNQPQHF.

The chain combines TRBV19 with TRBJ2-7, with TRBD1 matching over 7 bases. This CDR3 is built from 13 residues. The junction had 4 bases not matched to a gene; V was cut back by 6 bases and J by 2 bases. The germline CDR1 and CDR2 sequences are LNHDA and SQIVND (reference sequence). This CDR3 reads CASRKGQPYEQYF. The CDR3 coding sequence is TGTGCCAGTAGAAAGGGACAGCCCTACGAGCAGTACTTC.

V and J are TRBV10-3 and TRBJ2-7; unclear D gene. CDR1 is ENHRY and CDR2 is SYGVKD in the germline V gene. The CDR3 length is 13 residues. Trimming pared 0 bases from V and 7 bases from J, leaving 10 bases between. The CDR3 nucleotides are TGTGCCATCAGTGAGTCGGTCTGGGCAGAGCAGTACTTC. Amino acid sequence: CAISESVWAEQYF.